This TCR beta chain stems from a study of a mutant IDH1 vaccine in newly diagnosed glioma. Study context: First vaccine doses came 4-6 weeks after radiotherapy alone, or with temozolomide cycles. Previous treatment comprised radiotherapy, temozolomide, or both, mostly both. Study-level points and caveats: Any relationship between pseudoprogression and changes in top peripheral T cell clonotypes seemed absent.

In the case of this clone: Antigen: not known.

Documented time point: week 5, during vaccination. Vaccinated patients received 300 ug of mutant IDH1 20-mer peptide per dose, with topical imiquimod. Germline CDR1 is ENHRY and CDR2 is SYGVKD. CDR3 size: 12 residues. V lost 4 bases, J lost 4 bases, and 7 bases lay in between. Measured with immunoSEQ multiplex PCR; TCRdb has only the in-frame clones, and not every one. The sample yields 40,000 to 65,000 clones, roughly 73% seen once. The source of this sequence is a woman in her thirties or forties with glioma. The sequences come from PBMCs, collected from a glioma patient whose treatment included an IDH1 peptide vaccine. J is TRBJ1-2 and V is TRBV10-3; D is ambiguous. Here the CDR3 reads CAISAQSYGYTF. DNA for the CDR3: TGTGCCATCAGTGCACAGAGCTATGGCTACACCTTC.